This TCR beta chain is drawn from a study of blood T cell repertoires in COVID-19. The overall study: There were acute and convalescent COVID-19 samples, and they came from the United States, Italy and Spain. Sample material is recorded as cDNA or gDNA derived from T cells, B-cell-depleted T cells, or PBMCs.

This CDR3 is 17 amino acids long. Germline CDR1 and CDR2: SGHDN and FVKESK. V dropped 7 bases and J dropped 0 bases, with 21 bases sitting between them. Libraries were prepared by immunoSEQ multiplex PCR; TCRdb keeps only in-frame clonotypes and omits some of them. This sample has about 160,000 clones; 70% to 90% occur once, and the top ten carry approximately 4.7%. The specimen sequenced was PBMCs or T cells enriched from blood (not recorded which). The TCR originated in a woman aged 50 to 65 who had recovered from COVID-19. This chain links TRBV14 with TRBJ1-2; tentatively, D is TRBD1 (6 bases). The CDR3 protein is CASTAEQGALANYGYTF. CDR3 sequence (DNA): TGTGCCAGCACCGCCGAACAGGGCGCATTAGCTAACTATGGCTACACCTTC.